This T cell receptor beta chain was sequenced in a study of blood T cell repertoires in COVID-19. The CDR3 has 14 residues. The germline V and J ends were trimmed by 9 bases and 6 bases, with 18 bases remaining between them. Germline V lookup: CDR1 LNHDA, CDR2 SQIVND (reference sequence). In the source study's methods: Amplification with reference gene primers provided the estimates of nucleated cell counts. The data were produced by immunoSEQ multiplex PCR, yet TCRdb's version contains in-frame clones alone and is incomplete. V and J calls and clone size are given by that table; D and trimming were obtained from the DNA. The table has roughly 87,000 clones, about 79% seen once.

The sample consisted of peripheral blood. This TCR derives from a woman between 50 and 59 years old with acute or convalescent COVID-19. The V and J genes are TRBV19 and TRBJ2-1, with D maybe TRBD2 (6 bases). CDR3 DNA: TGTGCCAGCTCCCTGGGACTCTCGGGCAATGAGCAGTTCTTC. Residues: CASSLGLSGNEQFF.